These 26 T cell receptor beta chains came from one sample sequenced in a study of yellow fever vaccine responses in identical twins. In TCRdb, the RT-PCR reads were re-called with MiXCR into one record per CDR3 protein. The table lists some 35,000 distinct CDR3 sequences, about 63% of them singletons, with about 4.6% in the top ten. Source: T cells from blood (PBMCs), unsorted or a sorted subset (not recorded which), taken before or after yellow fever vaccination (not recorded which). Receptors were obtained from a woman aged 18-29 years who received the yellow fever vaccine.

The gene calls are TRBV18 and TRBJ2-1; no clear D gene. CDR1 KGHSH and CDR2 LQKENI come from the germline V gene. With 0 bases removed from V and 7 bases from J, the gap between germline ends came to 16 bases. This CDR3 contains 16 residues. The CDR3 DNA sequence: TGTGCCAGCTCACCACCTAGGGATGGTGGTCTGAATGAGCAGTTCTTC. This codes for CASSPPRDGGLNEQFF.

CDR3 residues: CASSLTGAYGYTF. The CDR3 region has the DNA TGTGCCAGCAGCTTAACAGGGGCGTATGGCTACACCTTC. The V gene is TRBV11-1, the J gene TRBJ1-2; 7 bases line up with TRBD1. The CDR3 has 13 residues. Unmatched junction bases numbered 2, after V lost 2 bases and J lost 5 bases. Germline V lookup: CDR1 SGHAT, CDR2 FQDESV (reference sequence).

The rearrangement joins TRBV28 to TRBJ2-5; D is undetermined. The CDR3 is made up of 12 amino acids. Trimming removed 2 bases from V and 3 bases from J, with 4 bases in between. CDR1 is MDHEN, CDR2 SYDVKM, per germline. The CDR3 DNA follows: TGTGCCAGCAGTTTAGACGAAGAGACCCAGTACTTC. Translating it yields CASSLDEETQYF.

The chain employs TRBV18 and TRBJ2-5, with D tentatively TRBD2 (5 bases). V lost 3 bases and J 5 bases, leaving 25 bases between the germline ends. Germline loops: CDR1 KGHSH, CDR2 LQKENI. This CDR3 contains 18 residues. The CDR3 nucleotides are TGTGCCAGCTCACCGAGGACCGAAGCCGAGGTTAGGAGGGAGACCCAGTACTTC. Its protein is CASSPRTEAEVRRETQYF.

The J gene is TRBJ1-2, the V gene TRBV11-1, with TRBD1 matching 8 bases. CDR1 and CDR2 (germline): SGHAT, FQDESV (reference sequence). The CDR3 sequence is 16 residues long. V was clipped by 5 bases and J by 3 bases; unmatched bases: 11. CDR3 protein: CASSIRGGTGHYGYTF. In DNA form, the CDR3 reads TGTGCCAGCAGCATTAGGGGGGGGACAGGACACTATGGCTACACCTTC. Variable domain in full (rest from reference TRBV11-1 and TRBJ1-2): EAEVAQSPRYKITEKSQAVAFWCDPISGHATLYWYRQILGQGPELLVQFQDESVVDDSQLPKDRFSAERLKGVDSTLKIQPAELGDSAMYLCASSIRGGTGHYGYTFGSGTRLTVV.

The chain uses TRBV29-1 and TRBJ2-7; 9 bases are shared with TRBD1. V lost 6 bases and J lost 7; bases outside the gene matches: 10. The CDR3 runs 13 residues. Germline CDR1 reads SQVTM; CDR2 reads ANQGSEA. This CDR3 is CSVAGTGLQEQYF. CDR3 nucleotides: TGCAGCGTGGCCGGGACAGGGCTGCAGGAGCAGTACTTC.

Here the CDR3 DNA reads TGTGCCAGCCCTAGAGCCTACGAGCAGTACGTC. Translation: CASPRAYEQYV. The chain links TRBV21-1 to TRBJ2-7. TRBV21-1 counts as a pseudogene. The CDR3 contains 11 residues.

The chain combines TRBV29-1 with TRBJ2-1; D gene unclear. Germline assignment: CDR1 SQVTM and CDR2 ANQGSEA. This CDR3 has 13 residues. V was clipped by 6 bases and J by 0 bases, with 9 bases between them. Written as DNA, the CDR3 is TGCAGCGTCGCCGGACCCTCCTACAATGAGCAGTTCTTC. It codes for CSVAGPSYNEQFF.

This clonotype was seen only a few times. The genes are TRBV11-2 and TRBJ2-7; D remains unclear. This CDR3 spans 14 amino acids. The V and J ends lost 2 bases and 6 bases respectively, with 14 bases between them. Germline CDR1 and CDR2: SGHAT and FQNNGV. CDR3 sequence (DNA): TGTGCCAGCAGCTTATCCCCCCTCGGACGCGAGCAGTACTTC. The encoded protein is CASSLSPLGREQYF.

The chain has TRBV18 and TRBJ2-1, with TRBD2 matching 9 bases. The CDR3 runs to 15 residues. With V trimmed by 4 bases and J by 6 bases, 7 bases remained unmatched. Germline-derived CDR1 and CDR2 are KGHSH and LQKENI. CDR3 sequence reads: CASSQSSGASNEQFF. The DNA of the CDR3 is TGTGCCAGCTCACAGTCTAGCGGGGCCAGCAATGAGCAGTTCTTC.

This clonotype turned up a few times. This chain uses TRBV11-1 with TRBJ2-5; D unclear. This CDR3 is 11 amino acids long. Germline values: CDR1 SGHAT, CDR2 FQDESV (reference sequence). Trimming took 5 bases from V and 4 from J, leaving 5 bases between them. The CDR3 loop reads CASSPVETQYF. CDR3 nucleotide sequence: TGTGCCAGCAGCCCTGTAGAGACCCAGTACTTC.

For the CDR3, the DNA is TGCGCCAGCAGCTTGGACGGGGGTCAGCCCCAGCATTTT. Translation gives CASSLDGGQPQHF. V is TRBV5-1 and J is TRBJ1-5; D possibly corresponds to TRBD1 (5 bases). Trimming left V 0 bases short and J 6 bases short, with 7 bases between. Germline V lookup: CDR1 SGHRS, CDR2 YFSETQ. This CDR3 has 13 amino acids.

There are a few counts of this clonotype. The J gene is TRBJ2-1, the V gene TRBV2, with D possibly being TRBD1 (5 bases). CDR1 is SNHLY, CDR2 FYNNEI, per germline. The CDR3 loop spans 14 amino acids. V gave up 2 bases and J gave up 4 bases, with 9 bases separating them. CDR3 DNA sequence: TGTGCCAGCAGTGAACCAACAGGATACAATGAGCAGTTCTTC. Amino acids: CASSEPTGYNEQFF.

V gene TRBV29-1 combines with J gene TRBJ2-5; D is uncertain. V lost 6 bases, J lost 5 bases, and 16 bases lay in between. The CDR3 extends over 13 amino acids. Per the germline V gene, CDR1 is SQVTM and CDR2 is ANQGSEA. This chain's CDR3 is CSVAYQALETQYF. CDR3 sequence (DNA): TGCAGCGTCGCCTACCAGGCCTTGGAGACCCAGTACTTC.

This clonotype has just one count. The chain combines TRBV19 with TRBJ2-4; no firm D call. This CDR3 has 12 amino acids. Looked up from germline, CDR1 is LNHDA and CDR2 is SQIVND (reference sequence). V lost 9 bases to trimming and J lost 4 bases, with 10 bases between them. For the CDR3, the DNA is TGTGCCAGACAGAATTTTAAAAACATTCAGTACTTC. Amino acids: CARQNFKNIQYF.

This clonotype showed up just once. V and J are TRBV5-4 and TRBJ2-1; D remains ambiguous. Germline V lookup: CDR1 SGHNT, CDR2 YYREEE (reference sequence). The CDR3 is made up of 11 amino acids. V lost 0 bases and J 12 bases, leaving 7 bases between the germline ends. The CDR3 coding sequence is TGTGCCAGCAGCTTGGGGCGAGGGCAGTTCTTC. Translation gives CASSLGRGQFF.

The chain uses TRBV29-1 and TRBJ1-6, with TRBD1 matching 9 bases. CDR1 is SQVTM and CDR2 is ANQGSEA in the germline V gene. V trimming: 6 bases; J trimming: 7 bases; junction bases outside the gene matches: 7. The CDR3 covers 14 residues. The CDR3 DNA reads TGCAGCGTGACTTTCGGGACAGGGAATTCACCCCTCCACTTT. Protein product: CSVTFGTGNSPLHF. The whole variable domain, filled in from reference TRBV29-1 and TRBJ1-6, reads SAVISQKPSRDICQRGTSLTIQCQVDSQVTMMFWYRQQPGQSLTLIATANQGSEATYESGFVIDKFPISRPNLTFSTLTVSNMSPEDSSIYLCSVTFGTGNSPLHFGNGTRLTVT.

This clonotype appeared a few times. The chain is built from TRBV18 and TRBJ2-7; possible D gene TRBD1, 6 bases. From germline, CDR1 is KGHSH and CDR2 LQKENI. The CDR3 covers 14 residues. The V and J ends lost 2 bases and 3 bases respectively, with 11 bases between them. The chain's CDR3 is CASSPERTDYEQYF. CDR3 nucleotide sequence: TGTGCCAGCTCACCAGAAAGGACAGACTACGAGCAGTACTTC. The full variable domain, in which reference TRBV18 and TRBJ2-7 provide the parts outside the CDR3, is NAGVMQNPRHLVRRRGQEARLRCSPMKGHSHVYWYRQLPEEGLKFMVYLQKENIIDESGMPKERFSAEFPKEGPSILRIQQVVRGDSAAYFCASSPERTDYEQYFGPGTRLTVT.

The sample holds one count of this clonotype. The J gene is TRBJ2-7, the V gene TRBV11-3; 7 nucleotides match TRBD2. Germline assignment: CDR1 SGHNT and CDR2 YENEEA. V was clipped by 4 bases and J by 7 bases; unmatched bases: 10. This CDR3 is 14 amino acids long. The CDR3 reads CASSSRTSYEEQYF. The DNA for the CDR3 is TGTGCCAGCAGCTCCCGGACTAGTTATGAAGAGCAGTACTTC.

The V gene is TRBV7-6, the J gene TRBJ2-3, with D uncertain. Germline V gene lookup returns CDR1 SGHVS and CDR2 FNYEAQ. V shed 4 bases and J shed 2 bases, with 10 bases lying between them. The CDR3 extends over 14 amino acids. The CDR3 region has the DNA TGTGCCAGCAGCTCGCCCGACCCCACAGATACGCAGTATTTT. Protein: CASSSPDPTDTQYF.

This clonotype was seen more than once but under ten times. V and J are TRBV7-6 and TRBJ2-7, with a weak D call TRBD2 (5 bases). Germline assignment: CDR1 SGHVS and CDR2 FNYEAQ. The length of the CDR3 is 12 residues. Deletions cut 3 bases from V and 6 bases from J, with 9 bases between. CDR3 sequence: CASSFSGGEQYF. DNA for the CDR3: TGTGCCAGCAGCTTTTCCGGAGGCGAGCAGTACTTC.

The chain carries TRBV23-1 and TRBJ1-5; no firm D call. TRBV23-1 is an ORF for which the function is uncertain. With 0 bases removed from V and 5 bases from J, the gap between germline ends came to 14 bases. This CDR3 contains 16 residues. CDR3 coding DNA: TGCGCCAGCAGTCAATCGAGGATGTTTTTCGATCAGCCCCAGCATTTT. It encodes CASSQSRMFFDQPQHF.

V usage is TRBV7-9 and J usage is TRBJ2-7, with D possibly being TRBD1 (5 bases). There are 12 residues in the CDR3. Germline V gives CDR1 SEHNR, CDR2 FQNEAQ (reference sequence). V lost 4 bases and J 4 bases, leaving 8 bases between the germline ends. The CDR3, as DNA: TGTGCCAGCAGCTCCCAGGGATACGAGCAGTACGTC. This translates into CASSSQGYEQYV.

The J gene is TRBJ2-3, the V gene TRBV28, with D hard to call. CDR3 size: 13 residues. Germline loops: CDR1 MDHEN, CDR2 SYDVKM. V lost 3 bases to trimming and J lost 1 base, with 5 bases between them. CDR3 DNA sequence: TGTGCCAGCAGTTTGCCAGGCACAGATACGCAGTATTTT. It specifies CASSLPGTDTQYF.

The gene calls are TRBV11-2 and TRBJ2-7; maybe TRBD2 (6 bases). This CDR3 has 13 amino acids. The germline V and J ends were trimmed by 5 bases and 6 bases, with 14 bases remaining between them. Germline V gives CDR1 SGHAT, CDR2 FQNNGV. The CDR3 sequence is CASSPRMGGEQYV. CDR3 coding DNA: TGTGCCAGCAGCCCCCGTATGGGGGGCGAGCAGTACGTC.

The V call is TRBV5-1, the J call TRBJ2-5; 7 positions match TRBD1. V lost 4 bases to trimming and J lost 2 bases; unmatched junction nucleotides: 5. This CDR3 contains 14 residues. From germline, CDR1 is SGHRS and CDR2 YFSETQ. This CDR3 reads CASSPQGLQETQYF. For the CDR3, the DNA is TGCGCCAGCAGCCCACAGGGGTTACAAGAGACCCAGTACTTC.